The 30 T cell receptor beta chains reported below all come from one sample, sequenced in a study of neurological immune-mediated disorders (dated by TCRdb to about 2019). According to the study, the label for this sample's time point signals: longitudinal time-point 3. Library construction relied on 5' RACE. The sequencing machine was an Illumina HiSeq 2500. Clones were called with MiXCR by TCRdb after fastp trimmed the public reads at Q25, and only in-frame beta chains were retained. CDR3 protein duplicates are merged, each entry listing the most common genes and DNA. The sample contains tens of thousands of distinct CDR3 sequences, 4.3% of them found a single time. The biggest ten clones account for 5% to 6% of the sample. The sample consisted of PBMCs. The receptors shown here come from a woman aged 60-70 years with multiple sclerosis.

At least ten counts were recorded for this clonotype. An end of the junction differs from the germline gene, which may be a read error. The chain uses TRBV5-1 and TRBJ2-3; D could derive from TRBD1 or TRBD2 (5 bases each). Germline values: CDR1 SGHRS, CDR2 YFSETQ. The length of the CDR3 is 16 residues. The CDR3 DNA sequence: TGCGCCAGCAGCTTTGGGGCGGGTGCCCTCACATATACGCAGTATTTT. Translated, it gives CASSFGAGALTYTQYF. Combining the CDR3 with reference TRBV5-1 and TRBJ2-3 gives the whole variable domain KAGVTQTPRYLIKTRGQQVTLSCSPISGHRSVSWYQQTPGQGLQFLFEYFSETQRNKGNFPGRFSGRQFSNSRSEMNVSTLELGDSALYLCASSFGAGALTYTQYFGPGTRLTVL.

This clonotype has ten or more counts. The V and J genes are TRBV20-1 and TRBJ2-7, with 7 bases aligning to TRBD1. J lost 9 bases, V lost 2 bases, and 13 bases had no gene match. CDR3 length equals 14 residues. Germline V gives CDR1 DFQATT, CDR2 SNEGSKA (reference sequence). The CDR3 sequence: CSARLRQGVGGQYF. CDR3 nucleotide sequence: TGCAGTGCTAGACTTCGACAGGGTGTTGGTGGGCAGTACTTC.

This clonotype was detected ten times or more. The rearrangement uses TRBV7-2 and TRBJ1-2; D unclear. This CDR3 region has 15 residues. The V end lost 1 base, the J end lost 8 bases, and 17 bases lay between the germline ends. CDR1 SGHTA and CDR2 FQGNSA come from the germline V gene. CDR3 bases: TGTGCCAGCAGCTTAGAAGGGTTCCGGGCCACCGGCTACACCTTC. Its translation: CASSLEGFRATGYTF.

This clonotype has a count of ten or more. The chain joins TRBV7-2 to TRBJ2-3, with D hard to call. Germline CDR1 and CDR2: SGHTA and FQGNSA. V was trimmed by 1 base and J by 1 base, leaving 6 bases between them. The CDR3 runs 14 residues. CDR3 in DNA: TGTGCCAGCAGCTTAGACCAGGGCACAGATACGCAGTATTTT. As protein: CASSLDQGTDTQYF.

This clonotype was observed many times. The rearrangement links TRBV7-2 to TRBJ1-5; D uncertain. V gave up 4 bases and J gave up 4 bases, with 14 bases separating them. Germline assignment: CDR1 SGHTA and CDR2 FQGNSA. CDR3 length equals 15 residues. DNA for the CDR3: TGTGCCAGCAGCTCTAACCGGGCCCTTAATCAGCCCCAGCATTTT. Protein sequence: CASSSNRALNQPQHF.

This clonotype was seen ten or more times. The chain joins TRBV5-1 to TRBJ2-5, with D possibly called TRBD1 or TRBD2 (6 bases each). Germline V lookup: CDR1 SGHRS, CDR2 YFSETQ. Trimming stripped 2 bases from V and 5 bases from J, with 16 bases between. CDR3 length equals 15 residues. The chain's CDR3 is CASSFEQGLRETQYF. CDR3 DNA sequence: TGCGCCAGCAGCTTCGAACAGGGACTGAGGGAGACCCAGTACTTC.

In this sample, this clonotype turned up many times. CDR3 protein: CASTPRGNTEAFF. The CDR3 DNA sequence: TGTGCCAGCACCCCTCGGGGAAACACTGAAGCTTTCTTT. This rearrangement joins TRBV6-6 to TRBJ1-1; D is unclear. The germline gives CDR1 MNHNY, CDR2 SVGAGI (reference sequence). The CDR3 spans 13 residues. Trimming cost V 7 bases and J 2 bases, with 11 bases left between them.

Many counts were recorded for this clonotype. The V call is TRBV5-1, the J call TRBJ2-5; TRBD1 is a possible D gene (6 bases). Germline V lookup: CDR1 SGHRS, CDR2 YFSETQ. The CDR3 is 15 residues long. V was trimmed by 0 bases and J by 5 bases, leaving 14 bases between them. As DNA, the CDR3 is TGCGCCAGCAGCTTGGATGGGGGCGTGGGGGAGACCCAGTACTTC. This gives the protein CASSLDGGVGETQYF.

This clonotype has at least ten counts. This chain links TRBV10-3 with TRBJ2-1, with a weak D call TRBD2 (7 bases). This CDR3 region has 15 residues. The germline V gene has CDR1 ENHRY and CDR2 SYGVKD. V gave up 3 bases and J gave up 8 bases, with 17 bases separating them. The CDR3 region is CAISEGGGASDEQFF. The CDR3 DNA sequence: TGTGCCATCAGTGAAGGAGGGGGGGCCTCAGATGAGCAGTTCTTC.

The table lists this clonotype with many counts. The chain links TRBV3-1 to TRBJ2-3; 8 bases map to TRBD2. The CDR3 has 17 amino acids. J lost 2 bases, V lost 0 bases, and 7 bases had no gene match. Germline assignment: CDR1 LGHDT and CDR2 YNNKEL (reference sequence). This CDR3 reads CASSQDRGGSFTDTQYF. DNA of the CDR3: TGTGCCAGCAGCCAAGATCGGGGGGGGAGCTTCACAGATACGCAGTATTTT.

This clonotype has at least ten counts. The chain uses TRBV20-1 and TRBJ2-4; D gene uncertain. V gave up 5 bases and J gave up 0 bases, with 8 bases separating them. The germline V gene has CDR1 DFQATT and CDR2 SNEGSKA (reference sequence). The CDR3 consists of 13 residues. CDR3 bases: TGCAGTGCTGTGGCGACAGCCAAAAACATTCAGTACTTC. Protein product: CSAVATAKNIQYF.

This clonotype was counted many times. V and J are TRBV7-2 and TRBJ1-1; 7 positions agree with TRBD1. This CDR3 spans 16 amino acids. The J segment lost 0 bases and the V segment lost 5 bases, leaving 9 bases of the junction unmatched. The germline gives CDR1 SGHTA, CDR2 FQGNSA. In DNA, the CDR3 is TGTGCCAGCAGCCTAGATTCGGGACAGCTGAACACTGAAGCTTTCTTT. Protein sequence: CASSLDSGQLNTEAFF.

There are many counts of this clonotype. The chain carries TRBV7-2 and TRBJ2-7; 11 nucleotides line up with TRBD1. From germline, CDR1 is SGHTA and CDR2 FQGNSA. Losses at the gene ends were 1 base for V and 3 bases for J; bases not matched to a gene: 5. The CDR3 is made up of 16 amino acids. The CDR3 region is CASSLGTGGAFYEQYF. Here the CDR3 DNA reads TGTGCCAGCAGCTTAGGGACAGGGGGCGCTTTCTACGAGCAGTACTTC.

This clonotype has ten or more counts. This chain connects TRBV28 to TRBJ1-1; D is unclear. This CDR3 contains 14 residues. The germline V and J ends were trimmed by 7 bases and 3 bases, with 15 bases remaining between them. Germline V gene lookup returns CDR1 MDHEN and CDR2 SYDVKM. This CDR3 is CASTPGGLDTEAFF. The CDR3, as DNA: TGTGCCAGCACCCCGGGAGGGCTCGACACTGAAGCTTTCTTT.

This clonotype was counted at least ten times. The chain uses TRBV5-1 and TRBJ1-5, with D tentatively TRBD1 (6 bases). The CDR3 covers 13 residues. V lost 5 bases and J 6 bases, leaving 12 bases between the germline ends. Germline lookup yields CDR1 SGHRS and CDR2 YFSETQ. The CDR3 is CASRQDSTQPQHF. CDR3 in DNA: TGCGCCAGCAGACAGGACAGTACTCAGCCCCAGCATTTT.

This clonotype was counted many times. The V gene is TRBV27, the J gene TRBJ2-1; D is perhaps TRBD2 (6 bases). CDR1 MNHEY and CDR2 SMNVEV come from the germline V gene (reference sequence). Trimming removed 11 bases at V and 7 bases at J, with 9 bases between. This CDR3 comprises 10 residues. Here the CDR3 reads CASGDNEQFF. In DNA form, the CDR3 reads TGTGCCTCGGGAGATAATGAGCAGTTCTTC.

This clonotype showed up many times. The chain has TRBV20-1 and TRBJ2-3; D might be TRBD2 (5 bases). Trimming cost V 4 bases and J 3 bases, with 11 bases left between them. CDR1 and CDR2 (germline): DFQATT, SNEGSKA (reference sequence). The CDR3 length is 13 residues. CDR3 nucleotide sequence: TGCAGTGCTATACTAGTTACGACAGATACGCAGTATTTT. It is translated as CSAILVTTDTQYF.

This clonotype was observed many times. The CDR3 loop reads CASSRGVVWNTEAFF. The CDR3 nucleotides are TGTGCCAGCAGTCGGGGGGTGGTTTGGAACACTGAAGCTTTCTTT. This chain uses TRBV7-2 with TRBJ1-1; D is possibly TRBD1 (5 bases). This CDR3 is 15 amino acids long. V gave up 6 bases and J gave up 1 base, with 15 bases separating them. CDR1 is SGHTA and CDR2 is FQGNSA in the germline V gene.

This clonotype was detected many times. The chain recombines TRBV18 with TRBJ2-1; D is uncertain. Trimming left V 1 base short and J 6 bases short, with 10 bases between. Germline CDR1 KGHSH, CDR2 LQKENI. This CDR3 is 14 amino acids long. CDR3 DNA sequence: TGTGCCAGCTCACCACTGGGGTTGGGCAATGAGCAGTTCTTC. It is translated as CASSPLGLGNEQFF.

This clonotype was detected ten times or more. The chain is built from TRBV3-1 and TRBJ2-1; D remains ambiguous. The CDR3 loop spans 17 amino acids. From germline, CDR1 is LGHDT and CDR2 YNNKEL (reference sequence). V dropped 0 bases and J dropped 1 base, with 13 bases sitting between them. CDR3 in DNA: TGTGCCAGCAGCCAAGAGCCCTTGGTACGGTCCTACAATGAGCAGTTCTTC. Translation: CASSQEPLVRSYNEQFF.

This clonotype was seen ten or more times. The chain carries TRBV20-1 and TRBJ1-3; D is perhaps TRBD1 (6 bases). Germline V gene lookup returns CDR1 DFQATT and CDR2 SNEGSKA (reference sequence). The CDR3 extends over 15 amino acids. The V gene lost 4 bases and the J gene lost 0 bases, with 13 bases spanning the gap. This CDR3 is CSATGGLISGNTIYF. In DNA, the CDR3 is TGCAGTGCTACTGGGGGCCTCATCTCTGGAAACACCATATATTTT.

This clonotype was seen at least ten times. The rearrangement joins TRBV20-1 to TRBJ1-6; D possibly corresponds to TRBD1 (5 bases). The V gene's germline CDR1 is DFQATT and CDR2 SNEGSKA (reference sequence). Trimming left V 5 bases short and J 2 bases short, with 13 bases between. The CDR3 length is 15 residues. In DNA, the CDR3 is TGCAGTGCTCCCCGACAGCAAGCCTATAATTCACCCCTCCACTTT. Protein sequence: CSAPRQQAYNSPLHF.

This clonotype was observed at least ten times. The chain is built from TRBV20-1 and TRBJ1-5; possibly TRBD1 for D (6 bases). Germline V gene lookup returns CDR1 DFQATT and CDR2 SNEGSKA (reference sequence). Trimming pared 2 bases from V and 9 bases from J, leaving 14 bases between. The CDR3 loop spans 13 amino acids. The chain's CDR3 is CSARTGRGSPQHF. The CDR3 nucleotides read TGCAGTGCTAGAACAGGGCGAGGATCGCCCCAGCATTTT.

This clonotype appeared many times. The germline gene is not matched at one end of the junction; a read error may be the cause. The chain joins TRBV12-3 or TRBV12-4 to TRBJ1-1; D gene ambiguous. The CDR3 spans 14 residues. The CDR3 bases are TGTGCCAGCACTTTAGGTAGTAGGTACACTGAAGCTTTCTTT. Amino acid sequence: CASTLGSRYTEAFF.

This clonotype was counted ten times or more. The rearrangement joins TRBV20-1 to TRBJ1-1, with D unclear. Germline loops: CDR1 DFQATT, CDR2 SNEGSKA (reference sequence). The CDR3 has 12 amino acids. V lost 5 bases, J lost 6 bases, and 13 bases lay in between. CDR3 coding DNA: TGCAGTGCTCGACCCCAGGTCGCTGAAGCTTTCTTT. Translation: CSARPQVAEAFF.

This clonotype was counted at least ten times. The chain carries TRBV5-1 and TRBJ2-1, with TRBD2 matching 7 bases. The ends lost 2 bases at V and 5 bases at J; junction bases unmatched: 1. The CDR3 has 13 amino acids. The V gene's germline CDR1 is SGHRS and CDR2 YFSETQ. The CDR3 spells CASSLAGNNEQFF. The CDR3 DNA reads TGCGCCAGCAGCTTAGCGGGAAACAATGAGCAGTTCTTC.

This clonotype was seen at least ten times. This chain connects TRBV20-1 to TRBJ2-1; 15 bases line up with TRBD2. Germline V lookup: CDR1 DFQATT, CDR2 SNEGSKA (reference sequence). The CDR3 contains 17 residues. V gave up 7 bases and J gave up 5 bases; unmatched junction bases: 12. CDR3 residues: CSVTGLAGGQVNNEQFF. CDR3 bases: TGCAGTGTGACAGGACTAGCGGGGGGGCAGGTCAACAATGAGCAGTTCTTC.

This clonotype was detected ten times or more. The CDR3 spells CASSLVPTETQYF. CDR3 nucleotide sequence: TGTGCCAGCAGCTTAGTGCCAACAGAGACCCAGTACTTC. The genes are TRBV7-2 and TRBJ2-5; D is undetermined. Trimming shortened V by 1 base and J by 4 bases, and 7 bases separated the two germline ends. The length of the CDR3 is 13 residues. Germline CDR1 reads SGHTA; CDR2 reads FQGNSA.

In its sample, this clonotype was seen many times. The rearrangement uses TRBV20-1 and TRBJ2-3; D unclear. The CDR3 runs to 11 residues. Germline V gene lookup returns CDR1 DFQATT and CDR2 SNEGSKA (reference sequence). Trimming removed 4 bases from V and 4 bases from J, with 6 bases in between. As DNA, the CDR3 is TGCAGTGCTAACCCGGCAGATACGCAGTATTTT. Translating gives CSANPADTQYF.

This clonotype was counted at least ten times. The J gene is TRBJ1-4, the V gene TRBV5-1; TRBD1 agrees at 10 bases. With 4 bases clipped from V and 3 bases from J, the junction kept 9 bases outside the gene matches. The V gene's germline CDR1 is SGHRS and CDR2 YFSETQ. This CDR3 has 17 residues. The chain's CDR3 is CASSPGQGGPANEKLFF. In DNA form, the CDR3 reads TGCGCCAGCAGCCCCGGACAGGGGGGCCCGGCTAATGAAAAACTGTTTTTT.